These 26 T cell receptor beta chains share one sample of origin, sequenced in a study of shared clonotypes between healthy human individuals. Produced via immunoSEQ multiplex PCR; TCRdb's table is partial and in-frame only. The sample yields under 2,500,000 clones, 90% to 97% seen once. The sample taken for sequencing was naive CD4+ T cells sorted from blood. Regarding subset: CD45RA+ positively selected. Receptors originate from a young man in good health.

The gene calls are TRBV30 and TRBJ1-6; 7 bases are shared with TRBD1. CDR1 GTSNPN and CDR2 SVGIG come from the germline V gene (reference sequence). This CDR3 contains 14 residues. Germline trimming cut 2 bases from V and 13 bases from J; bases unmatched to any gene: 11. The CDR3 sequence: CAWSPSGQLSPLHF. In nucleotides, the CDR3 is TGTGCCTGGAGTCCCTCGGGACAGCTTTCCCCCCTCCACTTT. Variable domain in full (rest from reference TRBV30 and TRBJ1-6): SQTIHQWPATLVQPVGSPLSLECTVEGTSNPNLYWYRQAAGRGLQLLFYSVGIGQISSEVPQNLSASRPQDRQFILSSKKLLLSDSGFYLCAWSPSGQLSPLHFGNGTRLTVT.

The chain combines TRBV19 with TRBJ1-5; D gene uncertain. This CDR3 is 18 amino acids long. Germline CDR1 LNHDA, CDR2 SQIVND (reference sequence). The V end lost 5 bases, the J end lost 0 bases, and 20 bases lay between the germline ends. The CDR3 here is CASSLSGGRGYSNQPQHF. The CDR3, as DNA: TGTGCCAGTAGTCTCTCGGGAGGACGGGGATATAGCAATCAGCCCCAGCATTTT.

This sequence joins TRBV5-1 and TRBJ2-2; TRBD2 might be the D (6 bases). Trimming took off 3 bases at V and 7 bases at J, with 16 bases between the two ends. This CDR3 has 15 amino acids. The V gene's germline CDR1 is SGHRS and CDR2 YFSETQ. For the CDR3, the DNA is TGCGCCAGCAGCTGGAAGGACTATTTCATCGGGGAGCTGTTTTTT. It yields the protein CASSWKDYFIGELFF.

V gene TRBV5-6 combines with J gene TRBJ2-6; TRBD1 agrees at 10 bases. V was pared by 1 base and J by 0 bases, with 7 bases of the junction left unmatched. The CDR3 is 19 amino acids. Germline V CDR1 and CDR2: SGHDT, YYEEEE. The CDR3 nucleotides are TGTGCCAGCAGCTTGCCGTCCGGGACAGGGGACTCTGGGGCCAACGTCCTGACTTTC. Its translation: CASSLPSGTGDSGANVLTF. The complete variable domain, with remaining parts taken from reference TRBV5-6 and TRBJ2-6, reads DAGVTQSPTHLIKTRGQQVTLRCSPKSGHDTVSWYQQALGQGPQFIFQYYEEEERQRGNFPDRFSGHQFPNYSSELNVNALLLGDSALYLCASSLPSGTGDSGANVLTFGAGSRLTVL.

In regard to this clone: The sample carries other DNA sequences with the same CDR3. The V gene is TRBV27, the J gene TRBJ1-2, with D uncertain. The CDR3 loop spans 13 amino acids. Trimming removed 2 bases from V and 2 bases from J, with 6 bases in between. Germline-derived CDR1 and CDR2 are MNHEY and SMNVEV (reference sequence). The CDR3, as DNA: TGTGCCAGCAGTTTAGGACGGAACTATGGCTACACCTTC. Translating it yields CASSLGRNYGYTF.

V and J are TRBV6-5 and TRBJ1-3; the D is unclear. The CDR3 is 14 residues long. Trimming removed 7 bases from V and 0 bases from J, with 10 bases in between. From germline, CDR1 is MNHEY and CDR2 SVGAGI. The CDR3 DNA follows: TGTGCCAGCATGACGGCATCCTCTGGAAACACCATATATTTT. This gives the protein CASMTASSGNTIYF.

This clone appeared a few times. The chain carries TRBV10-1 and TRBJ1-2, with D possibly TRBD1 on 5 matching bases. CDR1 and CDR2 (germline): WNHNN, SYGVQD (reference sequence). The CDR3 is 12 residues long. V lost 6 bases to trimming and J lost 4 bases, with 9 bases between them. CDR3 sequence: CASSRDGYGYTF. As DNA, the CDR3 is TGCGCCAGCAGCCGGGACGGCTATGGCTACACCTTC.

A single count supports this clone. V is TRBV7-8 and J is TRBJ2-2; 11 positions agree with TRBD1. CDR3 length: 15 residues. Germline CDR1 and CDR2: SGHVS and FQNEAQ. J gave up 6 bases and V 2 bases, and 2 bases lay outside the gene matches. CDR3 in amino acids: CASSLQDRGPGELFF. CDR3 nucleotides: TGTGCCAGCAGCTTACAGGACAGGGGGCCCGGGGAGCTGTTTTTT.

The rearrangement uses TRBV9 and TRBJ2-5, with TRBD2 matching 11 bases. Germline CDR1 SGDLS, CDR2 YYNGEE. J gave up 2 bases and V 4 bases, and 7 bases lay outside the gene matches. CDR3 size: 16 residues. The CDR3 region is CASSSLTSGEQETQYF. Written as DNA, the CDR3 is TGTGCCAGCAGCTCCCTGACTAGCGGGGAACAAGAGACCCAGTACTTC.

For the CDR3, the DNA is TGTGCCAGTCATAGGTGGCTCGAGGGGAACACTGAAGCTTTCTTT. It specifies CASHRWLEGNTEAFF. V usage is TRBV27 and J usage is TRBJ1-1; D uncertain. There are 15 residues in the CDR3. Germline V gene lookup returns CDR1 MNHEY and CDR2 SMNVEV (reference sequence). V was trimmed by 9 bases and J by 1 base, leaving 18 bases between them.

The chain joins TRBV6-1 to TRBJ2-7; 10 bases are shared with TRBD1. The CDR3 spans 14 residues. CDR1 MNHNS and CDR2 SASEGT come from the germline V gene. After removal of 5 bases from V and 2 bases from J, the junction contained 3 bases not matched to a gene. The CDR3 DNA reads as TGTGCCAGCAGTCGGACAGGGGGGGCCTACGAGCAGTACTTC. Its translation: CASSRTGGAYEQYF.

This clone has only one observation. J is TRBJ2-1 and V is TRBV7-2, with D perhaps TRBD1 or TRBD2 (6 bases each). The CDR3 consists of 17 residues. Germline CDR1 and CDR2: SGHTA and FQGNSA. The V end lost 0 bases, the J end lost 5 bases, and 17 bases lay between the germline ends. The CDR3 loop reads CASSLAVGGRRDNEQFF. For the CDR3, the DNA is TGTGCCAGCAGCTTAGCTGTTGGGGGGCGACGCGACAATGAGCAGTTCTTC.

Comment on this clone: The sample contains more than one DNA sequence encoding this CDR3. The V call is TRBV6-1, the J call TRBJ1-1; D is uncertain. Germline assignment: CDR1 MNHNS and CDR2 SASEGT. V was shortened by 7 bases and J by 1 base, with 4 bases between the two germline ends. The CDR3 runs 11 residues. The CDR3, as DNA: TGTGCCAGCAAAGAGAACACTGAAGCTTTCTTT. Its protein product is CASKENTEAFF.

The rearrangement uses TRBV4-1 and TRBJ1-2, with 9 nucleotides matching TRBD1. V lost 5 bases and J lost 8; bases outside the gene matches: 18. Germline CDR1 and CDR2: MGHRA and YSYEKL. This CDR3 has 17 amino acids. CDR3 protein: CASSSANPGQGGGGYTF. CDR3 bases: TGCGCCAGCAGCTCCGCGAATCCGGGACAGGGTGGGGGAGGCTACACCTTC.

The CDR3 protein is CASSFDGARGQYF. The CDR3, as DNA: TGCGCCAGCAGCTTCGACGGGGCTCGCGGGCAGTACTTC. The chain couples TRBV5-1 to TRBJ2-7; D could derive from TRBD1 or TRBD2 (5 bases each). Germline V gene lookup returns CDR1 SGHRS and CDR2 YFSETQ. The germline V and J ends were trimmed by 2 bases and 9 bases, with 15 bases remaining between them. CDR3 length equals 13 residues. Looking up the rest from reference TRBV5-1 and TRBJ2-7 gives the full variable domain: KAGVTQTPRYLIKTRGQQVTLSCSPISGHRSVSWYQQTPGQGLQFLFEYFSETQRNKGNFPGRFSGRQFSNSRSEMNVSTLELGDSALYLCASSFDGARGQYFGPGTRLTVT.

CDR3 residues: CASSLGMGQGNYGYTF. DNA for the CDR3: TGTGCCAGCAGCTTGGGGATGGGACAGGGTAACTATGGCTACACCTTC. The chain has TRBV7-9 and TRBJ1-2, with TRBD1 matching 9 bases. V lost 3 bases, J lost 1 base, and 6 bases stayed unmatched. The CDR3 runs to 16 residues. Per germline, CDR1 SEHNR and CDR2 FQNEAQ (reference sequence).

This clone was observed once. The chain carries TRBV6-6 and TRBJ2-7; D gene unclear. V lost 2 bases to trimming and J lost 6 bases, with 8 bases between them. The CDR3 totals 12 residues. Germline V lookup: CDR1 MNHNY, CDR2 SVGAGI (reference sequence). CDR3 DNA sequence: TGTGCCAGCAGTTACCCCCGTTTCGAGCAGTACTTC. The encoded protein is CASSYPRFEQYF.

The chain links TRBV7-2 to TRBJ2-2; 8 bases match TRBD2. Unmatched junction bases numbered 4, after V lost 7 bases and J lost 6 bases. The CDR3 runs 13 residues. Germline V CDR1 and CDR2: SGHTA, FQGNSA. CDR3 bases: TGTGCCAGCACCCCGGGGGGGCCCGGGGAGCTGTTTTTT. It yields the protein CASTPGGPGELFF.

The rearrangement joins TRBV5-6 to TRBJ1-2; no definite D call. CDR3 length equals 13 residues. Germline V gene lookup returns CDR1 SGHDT and CDR2 YYEEEE. Trimming pared 4 bases from V and 1 base from J, leaving 8 bases between. The CDR3 region is CASSQDRNYGYTF. The CDR3 region has the DNA TGTGCCAGCAGCCAAGACCGTAACTATGGCTACACCTTC.

The chain carries TRBV14 and TRBJ1-1; TRBD1 aligns across 7 bases. Trimming cost V 6 bases and J 4 bases; bases outside gene matches: 5. Looked up from germline, CDR1 is SGHDN and CDR2 is FVKESK. CDR3 size: 13 residues. CDR3 in amino acids: CASRRTGATEAFF. DNA of the CDR3: TGTGCCAGCAGACGAACAGGGGCCACTGAAGCTTTCTTT. Combining the CDR3 with reference TRBV14 and TRBJ1-1 gives the whole variable domain EAGVTQFPSHSVIEKGQTVTLRCDPISGHDNLYWYRRVMGKEIKFLLHFVKESKQDESGMPNNRFLAERTGGTYSTLKVQPAELEDSGVYFCASRRTGATEAFFGQGTRLTVV.

V gene TRBV7-8 combines with J gene TRBJ2-5; 9 nucleotides line up with TRBD1. J lost 3 bases, V lost 5 bases, and 4 bases had no gene match. Per the germline V gene, CDR1 is SGHVS and CDR2 is FQNEAQ. The CDR3 has 14 residues. The CDR3 DNA is TGTGCCAGCAGCCCAGGGACAGGGAAAGAGACCCAGTACTTC. It encodes CASSPGTGKETQYF.

The V call is TRBV6-6, the J call TRBJ2-5; 7 nucleotides align to TRBD2. Germline CDR1 is MNHNY and CDR2 is SVGAGI (reference sequence). V lost 7 bases to trimming and J lost 3 bases; unmatched junction nucleotides: 5. The CDR3 runs 13 residues. Here the CDR3 reads CASNRGTKETQYF. In nucleotides, the CDR3 is TGTGCCAGCAATCGAGGGACTAAAGAGACCCAGTACTTC.

The V and J genes are TRBV29-1 and TRBJ2-3, with no clear D. Germline V gene data show CDR1 as SQVTM and CDR2 as ANQGSEA. V dropped 7 bases and J dropped 4 bases, with 9 bases sitting between them. The CDR3 has 11 residues. The CDR3 here is CSGGGADTQYF. The DNA of the CDR3 is TGCAGCGGAGGTGGCGCAGATACGCAGTATTTT.

The V and J genes are TRBV4-1 and TRBJ2-1; 7 bases align to TRBD2. The V gene end was trimmed by 6 bases and the J gene end by 1 base; junction bases not matched to a gene: 6. Germline loops: CDR1 MGHRA, CDR2 YSYEKL. The length of the CDR3 is 15 residues. Written as DNA, the CDR3 is TGCGCCAGCAGTTTGGGGGGGGGATCCTACAATGAGCAGTTCTTC. Residues: CASSLGGGSYNEQFF.

This chain's CDR3 is CASSDPGHFSSYEQYF. In nucleotides, the CDR3 is TGTGCCAGCAGTGACCCGGGACACTTTAGCTCCTACGAGCAGTACTTC. V gene TRBV6-1 combines with J gene TRBJ2-7, with D possibly being TRBD1 (6 bases). Germline CDR1 MNHNS, CDR2 SASEGT. The germline V and J ends were trimmed by 3 bases and 0 bases, with 15 bases remaining between them. This CDR3 region has 16 residues.

The rearrangement uses TRBV6-4 and TRBJ2-2; D gene ambiguous. CDR3 length: 15 residues. V lost 7 bases and J lost 2, with 14 bases in between. Germline CDR1 MRHNA, CDR2 SNTAGT. CDR3 sequence reads: CASTLPDANTGELFF. DNA of the CDR3: TGTGCCAGCACCCTCCCGGACGCAAACACCGGGGAGCTGTTTTTT.